This T cell receptor (beta chain) was captured in a study of T cell changes during pregnancy in multiple sclerosis. TCRdb's copy holds only in-frame clones and misses some; the assay was immunoSEQ multiplex PCR. The data contain around 36,000 clones, 80% to 95% of them singletons. Unmatched junction bases numbered 4, after V lost 8 bases and J lost 1 base. Looked up from germline, CDR1 is ENHRY and CDR2 is SYGVKD. There are 13 residues in the CDR3. This chain connects TRBV10-3 to TRBJ1-1; TRBD1 matches at 7 bases. The clonotype was recovered from a female donor with multiple sclerosis, enrolled in a pregnancy study. Specimen: CD4+ T cells from peripheral blood mononuclear cells, collected in the third trimester of pregnancy. In nucleotides, the CDR3 is TGTGCCATCTCCGGGACAGAGAACACTGAAGCTTTCTTT. Amino acid sequence: CAISGTENTEAFF.